Here is one T cell receptor beta chain with its context. The CDR3 is 15 residues long. Germline CDR1 and CDR2: KGHSH and LQKENI. With 6 bases removed from V and 2 bases from J, the gap between germline ends came to 17 bases. The data are from a study of blood T cell repertoires in COVID-19. In the original processing: Amplification from reference gene primers served as the basis for estimated nucleated cell counts. Sequenced by immunoSEQ multiplex PCR; TCRdb stores in-frame clones only, minus some. That table is the source of V, J and clone size, and D and trimming were worked out from the DNA. The sample yields 120,000 or so clones, 90% seen once.

The TCR was taken from a woman aged 55-70 years with COVID-19, enrolled during active disease. The chain carries TRBV18 and TRBJ2-7; D may be TRBD2 (6 bases). The sample taken for sequencing was peripheral blood. CDR3 residues: CASSAGITPPYEQYF. As DNA, the CDR3 is TGTGCCAGCTCTGCGGGGATAACACCTCCCTACGAGCAGTACTTC.